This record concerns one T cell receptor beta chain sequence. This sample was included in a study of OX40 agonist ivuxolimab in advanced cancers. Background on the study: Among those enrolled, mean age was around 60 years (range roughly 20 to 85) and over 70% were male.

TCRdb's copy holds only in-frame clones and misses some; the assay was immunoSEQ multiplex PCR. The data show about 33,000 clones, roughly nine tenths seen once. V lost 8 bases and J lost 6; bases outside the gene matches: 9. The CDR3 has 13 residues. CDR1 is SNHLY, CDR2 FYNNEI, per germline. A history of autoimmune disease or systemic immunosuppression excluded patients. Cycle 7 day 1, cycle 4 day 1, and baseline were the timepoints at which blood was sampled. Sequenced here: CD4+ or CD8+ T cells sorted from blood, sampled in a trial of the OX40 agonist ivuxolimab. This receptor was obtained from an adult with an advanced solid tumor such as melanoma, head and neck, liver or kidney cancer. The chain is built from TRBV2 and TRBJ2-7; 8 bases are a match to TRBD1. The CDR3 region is CASGDRIPSEQYF. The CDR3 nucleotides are TGTGCCAGCGGGGACAGGATTCCCTCCGAGCAGTACTTC.